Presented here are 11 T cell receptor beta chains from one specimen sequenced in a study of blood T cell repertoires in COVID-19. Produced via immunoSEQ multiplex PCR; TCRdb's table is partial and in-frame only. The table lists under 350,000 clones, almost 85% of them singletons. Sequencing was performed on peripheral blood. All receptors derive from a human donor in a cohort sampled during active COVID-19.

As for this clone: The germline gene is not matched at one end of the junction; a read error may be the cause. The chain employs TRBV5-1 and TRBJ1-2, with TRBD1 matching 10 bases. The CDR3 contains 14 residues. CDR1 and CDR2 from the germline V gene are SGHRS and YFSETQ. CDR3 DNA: TGCGCCAGCAGCCCGGGACAGGGGATCCCCTACGATATTTTC. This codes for CASSPGQGIPYDIF.

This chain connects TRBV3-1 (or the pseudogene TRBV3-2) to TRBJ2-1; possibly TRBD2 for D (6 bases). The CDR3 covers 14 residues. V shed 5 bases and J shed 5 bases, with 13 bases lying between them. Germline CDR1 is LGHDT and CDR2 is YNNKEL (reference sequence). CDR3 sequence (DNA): TGTGCCAGCAGCGGAGGGGAGACTAACAATGAGCAGTTCTTC. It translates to CASSGGETNNEQFF.

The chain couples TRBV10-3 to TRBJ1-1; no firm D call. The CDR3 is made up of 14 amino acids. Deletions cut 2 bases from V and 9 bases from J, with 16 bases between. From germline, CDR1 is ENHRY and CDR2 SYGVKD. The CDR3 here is CAISEEWVGTKAFF. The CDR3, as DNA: TGTGCCATCAGTGAGGAGTGGGTCGGTACTAAAGCTTTCTTT.

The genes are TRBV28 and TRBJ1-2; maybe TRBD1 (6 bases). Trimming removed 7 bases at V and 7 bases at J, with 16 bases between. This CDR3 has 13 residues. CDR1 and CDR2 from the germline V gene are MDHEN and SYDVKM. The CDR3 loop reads CASNRGRGIGYTF. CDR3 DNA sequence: TGTGCCAGCAACCGGGGCAGGGGTATTGGCTACACCTTC.

The CDR3 here is CSASDRVSDEKLFF. CDR3 DNA sequence: TGCAGTGCTAGTGACAGGGTTTCCGATGAAAAACTGTTTTTT. The rearrangement joins TRBV20-1 to TRBJ1-4; 7 bases are a match to TRBD1. Germline CDR1 DFQATT, CDR2 SNEGSKA (reference sequence). The junction had 7 bases not matched to a gene; V was cut back by 3 bases and J by 6 bases. The CDR3 runs 14 residues.

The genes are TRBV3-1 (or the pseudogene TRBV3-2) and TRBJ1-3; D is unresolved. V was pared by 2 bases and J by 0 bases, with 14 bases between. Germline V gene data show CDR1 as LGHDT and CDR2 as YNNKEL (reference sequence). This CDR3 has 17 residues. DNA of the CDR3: TGTGCCAGCAGCCAAATGGGTACCCACTACTCTGGAAACACCATATATTTT. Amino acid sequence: CASSQMGTHYSGNTIYF.

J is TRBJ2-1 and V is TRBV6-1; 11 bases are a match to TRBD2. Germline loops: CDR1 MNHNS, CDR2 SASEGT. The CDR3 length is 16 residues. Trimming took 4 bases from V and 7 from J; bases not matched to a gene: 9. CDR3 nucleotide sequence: TGTGCCAGCAGTGGCTATAGCGGGGGGGCCGCTAATGAGCAGTTCTTC. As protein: CASSGYSGGAANEQFF.

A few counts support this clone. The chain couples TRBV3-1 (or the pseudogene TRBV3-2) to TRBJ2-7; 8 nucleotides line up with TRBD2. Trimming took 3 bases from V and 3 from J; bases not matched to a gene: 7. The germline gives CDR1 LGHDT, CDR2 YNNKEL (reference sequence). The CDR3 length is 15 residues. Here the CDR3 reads CASSHALAGHYEQYF. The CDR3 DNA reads TGTGCCAGCAGCCACGCCCTAGCGGGCCACTACGAGCAGTACTTC.

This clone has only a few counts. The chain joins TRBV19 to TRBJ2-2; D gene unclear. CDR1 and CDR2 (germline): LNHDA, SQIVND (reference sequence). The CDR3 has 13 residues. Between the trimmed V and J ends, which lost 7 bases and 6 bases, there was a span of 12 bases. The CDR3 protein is CASKESDAGELFF. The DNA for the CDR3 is TGTGCCAGTAAGGAGAGCGACGCCGGGGAGCTGTTTTTT.

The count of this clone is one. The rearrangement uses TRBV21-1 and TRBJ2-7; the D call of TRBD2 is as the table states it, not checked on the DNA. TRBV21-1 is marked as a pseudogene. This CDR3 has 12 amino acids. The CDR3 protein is CASSKEGDEQYF. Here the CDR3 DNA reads TGTGCCAGCAGCAAGGAGGGAGACGAGCAGTACTTC.

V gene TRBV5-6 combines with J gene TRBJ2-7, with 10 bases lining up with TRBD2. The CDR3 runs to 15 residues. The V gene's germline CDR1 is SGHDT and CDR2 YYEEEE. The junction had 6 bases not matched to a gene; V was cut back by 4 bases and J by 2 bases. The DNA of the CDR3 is TGTGCCAGCAGCCCACTAGCGGGGCTTCCCTACGAGCAGTACTTC. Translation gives CASSPLAGLPYEQYF. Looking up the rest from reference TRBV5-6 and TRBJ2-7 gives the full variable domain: DAGVTQSPTHLIKTRGQQVTLRCSPKSGHDTVSWYQQALGQGPQFIFQYYEEEERQRGNFPDRFSGHQFPNYSSELNVNALLLGDSALYLCASSPLAGLPYEQYFGPGTRLTVT.